This T cell receptor (beta chain) was documented in a study of beta chain features in type 1 diabetes. The CDR3 sequence is 14 residues long. V was clipped by 3 bases and J by 0 bases, with 6 bases between them. Germline values: CDR1 KGHSH, CDR2 LQKENI. As every portion of the isolated RNA was reverse transcribed, the sequencing read expressed TCRB transcripts. This table comes from immunoSEQ multiplex PCR, and its TCRdb copy is limited to in-frame clones, with some not included. The sample holds 680,000 or so clones, around a sixth seen once. J is TRBJ1-3 and V is TRBV18, with D perhaps TRBD1 (5 bases). The sequence derives from a man in his late teens or twenties in good health. Material for sequencing was naive CD4+ T cells from blood. The CDR3: CASSPTDSGNTIYF. For the CDR3, the DNA is TGTGCCAGCTCACCGACAGACTCTGGAAACACCATATATTTT.